The present entry profiles one T cell receptor (beta chain) with its context. Its cognate antigen is unknown. Trimming cost V 4 bases and J 1 base; bases outside gene matches: 0. CDR1 SQVTM and CDR2 ANQGSEA come from the germline V gene. The CDR3 totals 13 residues. The source of the sample is a study of T cells in narcolepsy. Whole-study findings and limits: HCRT-specific and TRIB2-specific autoreactive clonotypes appeared among same-patient CSF and blood CD4+ clonotypes. No autoreactive T cell clone sequences appeared in some memory CD4+ repertoires. Blood of same and different patients, but not healthy controls, reportedly held recurring autoreactive clonotypes.

The assay was immunoSEQ multiplex PCR, and TCRdb's table has in-frame clones only and misses some. This sample has around 35,000 clones; under 90% occur once, and the top ten carry approximately 1.2%. The sample taken for sequencing was CD45RA- memory CD4+ T cells from PBMCs. This sequence originates from a human donor with narcolepsy. The chain uses TRBV29-1 and TRBJ1-5; 8 bases are shared with TRBD1. The CDR3 here is CSVGDRSNQPQHF. The CDR3 bases are TGCAGCGTTGGGGACAGGAGCAATCAGCCCCAGCATTTT. The whole variable domain, filled in from reference TRBV29-1 and TRBJ1-5, reads SAVISQKPSRDICQRGTSLTIQCQVDSQVTMMFWYRQQPGQSLTLIATANQGSEATYESGFVIDKFPISRPNLTFSTLTVSNMSPEDSSIYLCSVGDRSNQPQHFGDGTRLSIL.